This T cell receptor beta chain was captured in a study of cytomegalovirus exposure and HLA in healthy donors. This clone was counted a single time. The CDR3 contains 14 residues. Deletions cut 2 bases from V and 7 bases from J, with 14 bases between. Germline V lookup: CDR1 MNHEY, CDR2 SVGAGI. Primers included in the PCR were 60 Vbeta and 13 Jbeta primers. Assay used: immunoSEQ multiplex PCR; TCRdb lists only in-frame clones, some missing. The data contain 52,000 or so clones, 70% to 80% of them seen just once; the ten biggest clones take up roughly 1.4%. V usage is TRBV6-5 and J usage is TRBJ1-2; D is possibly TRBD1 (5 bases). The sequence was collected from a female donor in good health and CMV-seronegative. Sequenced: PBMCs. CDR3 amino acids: CASSYDAGPAGYTF. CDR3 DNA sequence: TGTGCCAGCAGTTACGACGCAGGGCCCGCTGGCTACACCTTC.